This TCR beta chain originates from a study of early T cells in non-severe SARS-CoV-2 infection. For the study at large: Alpha and beta chains were unpaired, from unsorted whole-blood bulk RNA. Study-level points and caveats: Anti-spike CD8 responses were favored in VDJdb matching, and private and CD4 specificities were missed.

Tagging with unique molecular identifiers was applied to individual cDNA molecules. Using its own MiXCR run on the 5' RACE reads, TCRdb lists one record per CDR3 protein. In the table there are fewer than 85,000 distinct CDR3 sequences, about 14% of which are singletons. This clonotype came up many times. Its antigen is not identified. The CDR3 has 15 residues. Germline assignment: CDR1 SEHNR and CDR2 FQNEAQ (reference sequence). V lost 5 bases to trimming and J lost 0 bases, with 11 bases between them. The clonotype was recovered from an adult who was a healthcare worker with PCR-confirmed SARS-CoV-2 infection or an uninfected control (not recorded which). This chain uses TRBV7-9 with TRBJ1-5; D is unresolved. The sequences come from whole blood, collected at baseline. CDR3 nucleotides: TGTGCCAGCAGCGCTCAAGGAGCTAGCAATCAGCCCCAGCATTTT. Encoded protein: CASSAQGASNQPQHF.